The clone carrying this TCR beta chain was counted between two and nine times. The source of the sample is a study of blood T cell repertoires in COVID-19. Study-level information: The samples span acute and convalescent COVID-19 from the United States, Italy and Spain.

The assay was immunoSEQ multiplex PCR, and TCRdb's table has in-frame clones only and misses some. The sample yields 200,000 to 250,000 clones, 80% seen once. Adults between about 18 and 89 years of age took part from 20 to 25 US areas. Trimming took 6 bases from V and 6 from J; bases not matched to a gene: 7. The CDR3 spans 14 residues. Germline V gives CDR1 LNHDA, CDR2 SQIVND (reference sequence). The receptor comes from a woman aged 40-49 years with acute COVID-19. The rearrangement uses TRBV19 and TRBJ2-3; 9 bases agree with TRBD2. The specimen was PBMCs or T cells enriched from blood (not recorded which). This chain's CDR3 is CASSGAGGLDTQYF. CDR3 sequence (DNA): TGTGCCAGTAGCGGGGCGGGGGGGCTCGATACGCAGTATTTT.